This TCR beta chain is from a study of control samples from healthy donors and cancer patients. Method: immunoSEQ multiplex PCR; TCRdb's copy keeps in-frame clones and lacks some. The sample holds around 80,000 clones, roughly 93% seen once. The germline V and J ends were trimmed by 10 bases and 0 bases, with 9 bases remaining between them. The germline V gene has CDR1 MNHEY and CDR2 SMNVEV (reference sequence). The CDR3 covers 13 residues. This rearrangement joins TRBV27 to TRBJ2-2; D is ambiguous. This sequence originates from a woman in her 30s in good health. Sequenced input: blood. This chain's CDR3 is CATGLSNTGELFF. The CDR3 nucleotides read TGTGCCACCGGCTTATCGAACACCGGGGAGCTGTTTTTT.